This entry concerns a single TCR beta chain. Antigen specificity is unknown. This sample is part of a study of Ad26.COV2.S vaccination and SARS-CoV-2 variants. Study-wide results and caveats: CD8+ and CD4+ T cells specific for spike reportedly responded with substantial breadth after vaccination.

V was clipped by 4 bases and J by 2 bases; unmatched bases: 6. The CDR3 totals 15 residues. Germline assignment: CDR1 SGHDT and CDR2 YYEEEE. The data were produced by immunoSEQ multiplex PCR, yet TCRdb's version contains in-frame clones alone and is incomplete. Among some 190,000 clones listed, approximately 90% were seen once. The origin of this receptor is a human donor who had recovered from COVID-19. The sequencing used peripheral blood, collected after recovery from COVID-19. The V call is TRBV5-6, the J call TRBJ2-3; 8 bases match TRBD2. The CDR3 loop reads CASSRVLAVTDTQYF. The CDR3 region has the DNA TGTGCCAGCAGCCGGGTACTAGCGGTCACAGATACGCAGTATTTT.